This TCR beta chain was captured in a study of identical twins. Study-level points and caveats: Analyses of zero insertions could, in part, be confounded by invariant MAIT and iNKT cells. Out-of-frame beta sequences exhibited a weaker degree of excess twin sharing.

Using its own MiXCR run on the 5' RACE reads, TCRdb lists one record per CDR3 protein. This table has 550,000 to 700,000 distinct CDR3 sequences, 21% appearing once. About this clonotype: What it recognizes is unknown.

The V gene's germline CDR1 is KGHSH and CDR2 LQKENI. CDR3 length equals 14 residues. Trimming left V 3 bases short and J 2 bases short, with 10 bases between. A further study also used this sample, focusing on T cells expressing NK-cell markers. That report notes: All TCR beta repertoires analysed originated from sorted CD3+CD56+NKG2C+, CD3+CD56+NKG2C- and CD3+CD56-NKG2C+ T cells. One of the eight sequenced donors was seronegative, whereas the other seven were HCMV-seropositive.

V usage is TRBV18 and J usage is TRBJ2-5; D unclear. Source material: PBMCs. The sequence was collected from a young woman in good health. The CDR3 sequence: CASSPAYYQETQYF. The CDR3 DNA follows: TGTGCCAGCTCACCCGCGTATTATCAAGAGACCCAGTACTTC.